This T cell receptor (beta chain) is from a study of radiation and T cells in renal cell carcinoma. Overall study context: Nephrectomy followed 15 Gy stereotactic body radiation by 4 weeks.

The data were produced by immunoSEQ multiplex PCR, yet TCRdb's version contains in-frame clones alone and is incomplete. The sample lists over 55,000 clones, around 78% occurring once. The time point denotes: blood 2 weeks post-SBRT. Stated treatment: 15 Gy SBRT to primary tumor, nephrectomy 4 weeks later. Blood was sampled at baseline, 2 weeks and 4 weeks after SBRT. This renal cell carcinoma was of the clear cell type. This CDR3 contains 15 residues. Germline loops: CDR1 SNHLY, CDR2 FYNNEI. Trimming took 7 bases from V and 3 from J; bases not matched to a gene: 8. Broader study findings: Pretreatment tumor biopsies were lacking, so baseline clonotypes are unknown.

As to this clone: Its antigen is unidentified.

The origin of this receptor is a man in his sixties with renal cell carcinoma. The sequenced sample was blood, obtained from a patient whose treatment included radiotherapy and nephrectomy. This sequence joins TRBV2 and TRBJ2-1, with 8 bases identical to TRBD1. The CDR3 spells CASILGQGIYNEQFF. In DNA, the CDR3 is TGTGCCAGCATTTTAGGACAGGGTATCTACAATGAGCAGTTCTTC. The complete variable domain, with remaining parts taken from reference TRBV2 and TRBJ2-1, reads EPEVTQTPSHQVTQMGQEVILRCVPISNHLYFYWYRQILGQKVEFLVSFYNNEISEKSEIFDDQFSVERPDGSNFTLKIRSTKLEDSAMYFCASILGQGIYNEQFFGPGTRLTVL.